The TCR beta chain described here comes from a study of T cell responses to AZD1222 COVID-19 vaccine. Looked up from germline, CDR1 is LNHDA and CDR2 is SQIVND (reference sequence). V shed 4 bases and J shed 0 bases, with 13 bases lying between them. The CDR3 has 16 amino acids. Sequencing used immunoSEQ multiplex PCR; TCRdb keeps in-frame clones, though not all of them. The repertoire holds around 100,000 clones, with about 87% as singletons. The specimen was peripheral blood, collected on day 0 of AZD1222 vaccination. The origin of this receptor is an adult in good health. J is TRBJ1-5 and V is TRBV19, with D unclear. CDR3 coding DNA: TGTGCCAGTAGTAAGGCGTGGTCGAATAGCAATCAGCCCCAGCATTTT. Residues: CASSKAWSNSNQPQHF.